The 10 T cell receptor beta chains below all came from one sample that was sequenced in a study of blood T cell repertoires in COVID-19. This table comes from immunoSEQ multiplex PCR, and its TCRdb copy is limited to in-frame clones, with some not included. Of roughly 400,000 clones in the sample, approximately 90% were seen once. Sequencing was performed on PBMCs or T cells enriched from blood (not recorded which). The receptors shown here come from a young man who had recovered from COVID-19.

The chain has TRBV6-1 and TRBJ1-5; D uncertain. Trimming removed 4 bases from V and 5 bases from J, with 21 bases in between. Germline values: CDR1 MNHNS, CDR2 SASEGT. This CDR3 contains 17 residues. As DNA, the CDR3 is TGTGCCAGCAGTGCGGGATCTTGGAGAAGGGTGGATCAGCCCCAGCATTTT. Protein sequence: CASSAGSWRRVDQPQHF.

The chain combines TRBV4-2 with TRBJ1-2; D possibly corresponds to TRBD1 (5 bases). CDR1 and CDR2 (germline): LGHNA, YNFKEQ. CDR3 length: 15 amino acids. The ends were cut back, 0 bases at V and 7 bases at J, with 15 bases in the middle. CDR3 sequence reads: CASSQDGAGKVGYTF. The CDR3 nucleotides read TGTGCCAGCAGCCAAGATGGGGCAGGGAAGGTTGGCTACACCTTC.

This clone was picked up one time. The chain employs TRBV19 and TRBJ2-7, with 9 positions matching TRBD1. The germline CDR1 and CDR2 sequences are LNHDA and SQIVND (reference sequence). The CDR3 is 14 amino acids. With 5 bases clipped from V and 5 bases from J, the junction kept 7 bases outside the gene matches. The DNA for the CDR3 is TGTGCCAGTAGTGGCCGGACAGGGGTCAACGAGCAGTACTTC. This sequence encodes CASSGRTGVNEQYF.

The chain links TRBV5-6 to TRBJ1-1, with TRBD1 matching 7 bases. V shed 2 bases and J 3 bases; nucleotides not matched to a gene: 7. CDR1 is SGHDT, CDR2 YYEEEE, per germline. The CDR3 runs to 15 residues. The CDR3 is CASSFLTGVHTEAFF. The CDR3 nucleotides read TGTGCCAGCAGCTTCCTCACAGGGGTACACACTGAAGCTTTCTTT.

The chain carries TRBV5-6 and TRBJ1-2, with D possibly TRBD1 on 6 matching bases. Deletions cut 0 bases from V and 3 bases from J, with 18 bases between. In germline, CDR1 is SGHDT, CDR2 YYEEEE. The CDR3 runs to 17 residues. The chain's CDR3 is CASSLVGGAGHYYGYTF. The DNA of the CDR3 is TGTGCCAGCAGCTTGGTCGGGGGGGCAGGACACTACTATGGCTACACCTTC.

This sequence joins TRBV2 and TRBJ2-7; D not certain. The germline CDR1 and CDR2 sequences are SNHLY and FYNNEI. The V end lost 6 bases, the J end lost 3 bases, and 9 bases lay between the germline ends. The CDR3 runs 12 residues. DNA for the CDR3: TGTGCCAGCAGAACAGACCGCTACGAGCAGTACTTC. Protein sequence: CASRTDRYEQYF.

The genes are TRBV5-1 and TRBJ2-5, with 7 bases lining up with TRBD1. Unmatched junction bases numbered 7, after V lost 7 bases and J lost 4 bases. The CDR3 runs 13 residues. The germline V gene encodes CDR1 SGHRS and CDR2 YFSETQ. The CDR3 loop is CASGLTGSETQYF. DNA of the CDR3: TGCGCCAGCGGCCTGACAGGGTCAGAGACCCAGTACTTC.

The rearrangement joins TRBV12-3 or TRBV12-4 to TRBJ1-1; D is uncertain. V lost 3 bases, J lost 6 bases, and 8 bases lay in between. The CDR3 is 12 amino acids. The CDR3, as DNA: TGTGCCAGCAGTTTCGGTCCTTCTGAAGCTTTCTTT. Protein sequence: CASSFGPSEAFF.

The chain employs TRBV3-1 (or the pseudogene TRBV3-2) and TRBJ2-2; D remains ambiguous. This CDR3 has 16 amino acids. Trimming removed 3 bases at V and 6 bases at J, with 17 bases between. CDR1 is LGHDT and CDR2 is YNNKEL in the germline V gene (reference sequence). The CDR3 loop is CASSHNLDPQAGELFF. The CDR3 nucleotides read TGTGCCAGCAGCCATAATCTAGACCCCCAAGCCGGGGAGCTGTTTTTT.

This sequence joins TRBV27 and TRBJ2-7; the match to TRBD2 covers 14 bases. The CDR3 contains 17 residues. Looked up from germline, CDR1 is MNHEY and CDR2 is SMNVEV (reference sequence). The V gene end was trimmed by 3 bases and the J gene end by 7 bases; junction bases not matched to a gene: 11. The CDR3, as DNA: TGTGCCAGCAGTTTCTCCGGGACTAGCGGGAGTCATCAGGAGCAGTACTTC. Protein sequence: CASSFSGTSGSHQEQYF.